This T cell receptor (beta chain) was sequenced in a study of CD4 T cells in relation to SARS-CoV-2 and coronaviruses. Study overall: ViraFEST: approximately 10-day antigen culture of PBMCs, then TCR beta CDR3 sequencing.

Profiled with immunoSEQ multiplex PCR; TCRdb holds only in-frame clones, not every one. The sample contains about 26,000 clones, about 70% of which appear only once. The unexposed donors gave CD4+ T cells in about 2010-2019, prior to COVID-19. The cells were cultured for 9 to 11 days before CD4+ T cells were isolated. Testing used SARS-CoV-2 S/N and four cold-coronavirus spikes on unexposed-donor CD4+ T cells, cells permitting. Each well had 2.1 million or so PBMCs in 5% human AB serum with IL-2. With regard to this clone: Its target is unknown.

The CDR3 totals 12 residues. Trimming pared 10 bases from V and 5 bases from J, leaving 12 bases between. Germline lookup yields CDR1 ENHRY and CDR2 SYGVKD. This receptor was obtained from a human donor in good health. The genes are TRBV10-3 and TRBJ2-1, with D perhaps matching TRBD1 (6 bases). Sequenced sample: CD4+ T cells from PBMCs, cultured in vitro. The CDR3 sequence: CATGVGNNEQFF. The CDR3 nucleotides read TGTGCCACAGGGGTCGGGAACAATGAGCAGTTCTTC.